This T cell receptor beta chain stems from a study of T-cell reconstitution after alpha-beta-depleted transplantation in children listed by TCRdb under 2016. Notes on the research overall: T-cell immune reconstitution after TCRalphabeta/CD19-depleted allogeneic hematopoietic cell transplantation in children was quantitatively tracked in the study by means of TCR repertoire profiling.

Its CDR3 holds 14 amino acids, cysteine through phenylalanine. Only CDR3 DNA remains: 42 bases, in frame from the first base. The germline V end is reduced by 5 bases and the J end by 5 bases; junction bases left unmatched: 8. Concerning this clonotype: The antigen it binds to is not known. No clone much larger than this one lies a single base away; base qualities are absent.

The receptor library was made with PCR. TCRdb names Illumina HiSeq 2500 as the instrument used. TCR libraries were prepared with molecular barcoding, using unique molecular identifiers to normalize TCRbeta repertoire quantification. Starting from the raw public reads, TCRdb applied fastp trimming at Q25, assembled clones with MiXCR and retained in-frame beta chains. Rows are combined by CDR3 protein, so each entry shows the most common genes and DNA. The sample has about 610,000 distinct CDR3 sequences on record, under 12% of them singletons. The ten largest account for around 4% of the sample. The chain was built from TRBV12-3 or TRBV12-4 and TRBJ2-5, and TRBD2 aligns with 7 junction nucleotides. Sequenced material: PBMCs from the stem cell graft donor, taken from the stem cell graft. This clonotype was obtained from a human donor who donated a stem cell graft to a child with acute myeloid leukemia. The nucleotide sequence reads TGTGCCAGCAGTCCTAGCGGACCCCTGGAGACCCAGTACTTC. It translates as CASSPSGPLETQYF.